The 23 T cell receptor beta chains given below trace back to one sample, sequenced in a study of T cell responses to AZD1222 COVID-19 vaccine. Profiling relied on immunoSEQ multiplex PCR, and the TCRdb table lists in-frame clones only, not all of them. The repertoire holds some 120,000 clones, with roughly 85% as singletons. The sequencing used peripheral blood, collected 28 days after the second AZD1222 dose. The receptors originated from an adult who received the AZD1222 COVID-19 vaccine.

This chain uses TRBV5-5 with TRBJ1-1; D is perhaps TRBD1 (6 bases). The CDR3 sequence is 14 residues long. CDR1 SGHKS and CDR2 YYEKEE come from the germline V gene (reference sequence). The V gene lost 1 base and the J gene lost 4 bases, with 11 bases spanning the gap. The CDR3 protein is CASSLTGIFTEAFF. The CDR3 coding sequence is TGTGCCAGCAGCTTGACAGGGATTTTCACTGAAGCTTTCTTT.

The chain links TRBV7-2 to TRBJ1-5; maybe TRBD1 (5 bases). The germline gives CDR1 SGHTA, CDR2 FQGNSA. The V and J ends lost 5 bases and 0 bases respectively, with 14 bases between them. The CDR3 has 16 amino acids. CDR3 in DNA: TGTGCCAGCAGCCCCTGGGGGGGGGATAGCAATCAGCCCCAGCATTTT. It specifies CASSPWGGDSNQPQHF.

V and J are TRBV29-1 and TRBJ1-1; TRBD1 might be the D (5 bases). Trimming left V 4 bases short and J 3 bases short, with 12 bases between. CDR1 is SQVTM and CDR2 is ANQGSEA in the germline V gene. The CDR3 length is 13 residues. The CDR3 region is CSVVWGIDTEAFF. CDR3 nucleotides: TGCAGCGTTGTCTGGGGGATCGACACTGAAGCTTTCTTT.

The chain carries TRBV3-1 (or the pseudogene TRBV3-2) and TRBJ1-1; a weak D match, TRBD1 (5 bases). This CDR3 has 16 amino acids. Germline CDR1 is LGHDT and CDR2 is YNNKEL (reference sequence). The V end lost 4 bases, the J end lost 4 bases, and 19 bases lay between the germline ends. The CDR3 nucleotides read TGTGCCAGCAGCCCCGGGGAGGGGCGCGGAGGCACTGAAGCTTTCTTT. It codes for CASSPGEGRGGTEAFF.

This clone was seen only a few times. The J gene is TRBJ2-1, the V gene TRBV4-1; TRBD2 might be the D (5 bases). CDR1 is MGHRA and CDR2 is YSYEKL in the germline V gene. The CDR3 loop spans 21 amino acids. V shed 4 bases and J shed 1 base, with 29 bases lying between them. The CDR3 loop reads CASSLPDSRVRKGGSYNEQFF. The CDR3 DNA follows: TGCGCCAGCAGCCTACCTGATTCGCGGGTCCGGAAGGGTGGTTCCTACAATGAGCAGTTCTTC.

V is TRBV30 and J is TRBJ2-6; TRBD1 matches 10 bases. Trimming at V came to 5 bases and at J to 2 bases, leaving 6 bases not matched to a gene. The CDR3 is made up of 16 amino acids. Germline CDR1 is GTSNPN and CDR2 is SVGIG (reference sequence). CDR3 in DNA: TGTGCCTGGGGACAGGGGGTATTTCCTGGGGCCAACGTCCTGACTTTC. Translation: CAWGQGVFPGANVLTF.

This clone is a singleton in its sample. The rearrangement uses TRBV13 and TRBJ1-3, with D possibly being TRBD1 (5 bases). CDR3 length equals 15 residues. V was trimmed by 5 bases and J by 1 base, leaving 12 bases between them. CDR1 and CDR2 from the germline V gene are PRHDT and FYEKMQ (reference sequence). This CDR3 is CASSTGGGSGNTIYF. DNA for the CDR3: TGTGCCAGCAGCACCGGCGGGGGGTCTGGAAACACCATATATTTT. Supplemented by reference TRBV13 and TRBJ1-3, the full variable domain reads AAGVIQSPRHLIKEKRETATLKCYPIPRHDTVYWYQQGPGQDPQFLISFYEKMQSDKGSIPDRFSAQQFSDYHSELNMSSLELGDSALYFCASSTGGGSGNTIYFGEGSWLTVV.

This clone was seen a single time. The V gene is TRBV7-6, the J gene TRBJ2-3; D is unclear. The CDR3 extends over 15 amino acids. Trimming removed 4 bases at V and 6 bases at J, with 17 bases between. Looked up from germline, CDR1 is SGHVS and CDR2 is FNYEAQ. CDR3 in DNA: TGTGCCAGCAGCTCGAGACCGGGTTGGCCGGATACGCAGTATTTT. This gives the protein CASSSRPGWPDTQYF.

The chain has TRBV7-2 and TRBJ2-1; D is unclear. The CDR3 extends over 14 amino acids. Between the trimmed V and J ends, which lost 3 bases and 5 bases, there was a span of 11 bases. Germline values: CDR1 SGHTA, CDR2 FQGNSA. The CDR3 coding sequence is TGTGCCAGCAGCTTCTCGGTGTTCAACAATGAGCAGTTCTTC. Protein: CASSFSVFNNEQFF.

This clone was observed a few times. The V call is TRBV5-4, the J call TRBJ2-5; 7 bases map to TRBD2. The CDR3 is made up of 16 amino acids. The junction had 13 bases not matched to a gene; V was cut back by 4 bases and J by 4 bases. Germline V gives CDR1 SGHNT, CDR2 YYREEE (reference sequence). The DNA for the CDR3 is TGTGCCAGCAGCGCGTCAAGCGGGGAGACGGGAGAGACCCAGTACTTC. Its translation: CASSASSGETGETQYF. Drawing the rest from reference TRBV5-4 and TRBJ2-5, the complete variable domain is ETGVTQSPTHLIKTRGQQVTLRCSSQSGHNTVSWYQQALGQGPQFIFQYYREEENGRGNFPPRFSGLQFPNYSSELNVNALELDDSALYLCASSASSGETGETQYFGPGTRLLVL.

For the CDR3, the DNA is TGTGCCAGCAGCCAAAAACGACAGGGGTTCGGAATGAACACTGAAGCTTTCTTT. Its translation is CASSQKRQGFGMNTEAFF. The chain combines TRBV3-1 (or the pseudogene TRBV3-2) with TRBJ1-1; 8 nucleotides align to TRBD1. This CDR3 region has 18 residues. Germline values: CDR1 LGHDT, CDR2 YNNKEL (reference sequence). V trimming: 2 bases; J trimming: 0 bases; junction bases outside the gene matches: 11.

The chain combines TRBV7-9 with TRBJ1-3; perhaps TRBD1 as D (5 bases). The CDR3 extends over 17 amino acids. Germline V gene data show CDR1 as SEHNR and CDR2 as FQNEAQ (reference sequence). Trimming shortened V by 4 bases and J by 2 bases, and 18 bases separated the two germline ends. The DNA for the CDR3 is TGTGCCAGCAGCTCATCCCAGGGCAGCTTGCCTGGAAACACCATATATTTT. It encodes CASSSSQGSLPGNTIYF.

The V gene is TRBV3-1 (or the pseudogene TRBV3-2), the J gene TRBJ1-1, with a tentative D call TRBD1 (6 bases). There are 15 residues in the CDR3. V lost 2 bases, J lost 3 bases, and 13 bases lay in between. Germline V gene lookup returns CDR1 LGHDT and CDR2 YNNKEL (reference sequence). The CDR3 region has the DNA TGTGCCAGCAGCCAATTCTCAGGGGAGGACACTGAAGCTTTCTTT. Its translation is CASSQFSGEDTEAFF.

The chain recombines TRBV7-9 with TRBJ1-1; tentative D call: TRBD1 (5 bases). V lost 7 bases to trimming and J lost 7 bases, with 10 bases between them. This CDR3 comprises 11 residues. CDR1 SEHNR and CDR2 FQNEAQ come from the germline V gene (reference sequence). CDR3 residues: CASTRQSEAFF. CDR3 bases: TGTGCCAGCACCCGACAGAGTGAAGCTTTCTTT. Based on the CDR3 plus reference TRBV7-9 and TRBJ1-1, the full variable domain is DTGVSQNPRHKITKRGQNVTFRCDPISEHNRLYWYRQTLGQGPEFLTYFQNEAQLEKSRLLSDRFSAERPKGSFSTLEIQRTEQGDSAMYLCASTRQSEAFFGQGTRLTVV.

The CDR3 loop is CASSVGGNSNQPQHF. In nucleotides, the CDR3 is TGTGCCAGCAGTGTTGGGGGGAATAGCAATCAGCCCCAGCATTTT. The V gene is TRBV25-1, the J gene TRBJ1-5, with D possibly being TRBD1 (5 bases). The length of the CDR3 is 15 residues. V gave up 4 bases and J gave up 0 bases, with 10 bases separating them. Germline CDR1 is MGHDK and CDR2 is SYGVNS.

The chain uses TRBV18 and TRBJ1-2, with TRBD1 matching 7 bases. The V segment lost 5 bases and the J segment 6 bases; nucleotides outside the gene matches: 12. In germline, CDR1 is KGHSH, CDR2 LQKENI. The CDR3 runs to 15 residues. The CDR3 is CASSSTDRDKNGYTF. CDR3 DNA sequence: TGTGCCAGCTCATCGACCGACAGGGACAAGAATGGCTACACCTTC.

V gene TRBV12-3 or TRBV12-4 combines with J gene TRBJ1-6; D not certain. V was cut by 3 bases and J by 14 bases, with 14 bases left in between. CDR3 length equals 13 residues. The CDR3 DNA is TGTGCCAGCAGTTTTAAGGGCGGCCGAGCCCTCCACTTT. Its protein product is CASSFKGGRALHF.

This clone was counted only a few times. The V call is TRBV3-1 (or the pseudogene TRBV3-2), the J call TRBJ1-2; D is undetermined. In germline, CDR1 is LGHDT, CDR2 YNNKEL (reference sequence). Trimming shortened V by 1 base and J by 5 bases, and 5 bases separated the two germline ends. This CDR3 is 12 amino acids long. The DNA for the CDR3 is TGTGCCAGCAGCCAAGGCAGATATGGCTACACCTTC. Translated, it gives CASSQGRYGYTF.

The rearrangement links TRBV5-1 to TRBJ2-7; TRBD2 matches 11 bases. Trimming at V came to 6 bases and at J to 3 bases, leaving 5 bases not matched to a gene. The CDR3 length is 14 residues. Per the germline V gene, CDR1 is SGHRS and CDR2 is YFSETQ. CDR3 nucleotides: TGCGCCAGCACCCAGACTAGCGGGGACTACGAGCAGTACTTC. It encodes CASTQTSGDYEQYF.

The genes are TRBV5-4 and TRBJ1-3, with TRBD1 as a possible D gene (6 bases). This CDR3 is built from 15 residues. Trimming cost V 4 bases and J 0 bases, with 11 bases left between them. Germline V gene data show CDR1 as SGHNT and CDR2 as YYREEE (reference sequence). Written as DNA, the CDR3 is TGTGCCAGCAGCGTGGACAGTAACTCTGGAAACACCATATATTTT. Its translation: CASSVDSNSGNTIYF.

The chain joins TRBV5-1 to TRBJ1-6; D remains unclear. The ends were cut back, 0 bases at V and 5 bases at J, with 6 bases in the middle. The CDR3 runs 14 residues. Looked up from germline, CDR1 is SGHRS and CDR2 is YFSETQ. The CDR3 DNA is TGCGCCAGCAGCTTGGGCCAGGATAATTCACCCCTCCACTTT. Residues: CASSLGQDNSPLHF.

The table lists this clone with a few counts. The rearrangement joins TRBV7-9 to TRBJ1-6; maybe TRBD1 (6 bases). Germline V gene lookup returns CDR1 SEHNR and CDR2 FQNEAQ (reference sequence). The CDR3 is 14 residues long. The ends were cut back, 5 bases at V and 12 bases at J, with 17 bases in the middle. The CDR3 is CASSAKGGLGPLHF. CDR3 nucleotide sequence: TGTGCCAGCAGCGCGAAGGGGGGATTGGGACCCCTCCACTTT.

This clone was detected once. V gene TRBV6-4 combines with J gene TRBJ1-2, with a weak D call TRBD1 (6 bases). CDR1 and CDR2 from the germline V gene are MRHNA and SNTAGT. V shed 3 bases and J shed 4 bases, with 15 bases lying between them. The CDR3 sequence is 15 residues long. This CDR3 is CASSEWDGGGYGYTF. The CDR3 region has the DNA TGTGCCAGCAGTGAATGGGACGGGGGCGGCTATGGCTACACCTTC.